The 10 T cell receptor beta chains given below trace back to one sample, sequenced in a study of cytomegalovirus exposure and HLA in healthy donors. The PCR was carried out with 60 Vbeta primers and 13 Jbeta primers. Method: immunoSEQ multiplex PCR; TCRdb's copy keeps in-frame clones and lacks some. Of approximately 98,000 clones listed, 74% are singletons. Material: PBMCs. The receptors shown here come from a male donor in good health and CMV-seronegative.

The chain uses TRBV7-3 and TRBJ2-1; D remains unclear. With 1 base removed from V and 0 bases from J, the gap between germline ends came to 7 bases. CDR3 length equals 15 residues. CDR1 is SGHTA and CDR2 is FQGTGA in the germline V gene. The CDR3: CASSLSVTSYNEQFF. The CDR3, as DNA: TGTGCCAGCAGCTTAAGCGTAACCTCCTACAATGAGCAGTTCTTC.

Details on this clone: Germline and junction disagree at one end, which may indicate a read error. CDR3 protein: CASSLPSGSSDEQHF. The DNA of the CDR3 is TGTGCCAGCAGCTTGCCTAGCGGGAGTTCGGACGAGCAGCACTTC. The rearrangement uses TRBV5-4 and TRBJ2-7; 10 nucleotides match TRBD2. The CDR3 runs to 15 residues. Germline V gives CDR1 SGHNT, CDR2 YYREEE (reference sequence).

The V call is TRBV5-4, the J call TRBJ2-3, with 8 positions matching TRBD2. The V gene's germline CDR1 is SGHNT and CDR2 YYREEE (reference sequence). Trimming cost V 1 base and J 6 bases; bases outside gene matches: 13. The CDR3 consists of 17 residues. CDR3 coding DNA: TGTGCCAGCAGCTTGTTCCGGGGGGGTTGGGGCCAGGATACGCAGTATTTT. Protein: CASSLFRGGWGQDTQYF.

The count of this clone is one. V usage is TRBV7-9 and J usage is TRBJ1-1; maybe TRBD1 (6 bases). Trimming shortened V by 3 bases and J by 4 bases, and 9 bases separated the two germline ends. CDR3 length: 13 amino acids. Looked up from germline, CDR1 is SEHNR and CDR2 is FQNEAQ (reference sequence). CDR3 coding DNA: TGTGCCAGCAGCTTTCGAGGGGGCACTGAAGCTTTCTTT. This translates into CASSFRGGTEAFF.

The V gene is TRBV6-1, the J gene TRBJ1-4; a weak D match, TRBD1 (5 bases). V shed 7 bases and J shed 3 bases, with 15 bases lying between them. Germline V lookup: CDR1 MNHNS, CDR2 SASEGT. CDR3 size: 15 residues. DNA of the CDR3: TGTGCCAGCAAGCCAGGGAGGGGAGCTAATGAAAAACTGTTTTTT. Translation: CASKPGRGANEKLFF.

This sequence joins TRBV19 and TRBJ1-3; D may be TRBD1 (6 bases). CDR3 length: 14 residues. V dropped 9 bases and J dropped 5 bases, with 17 bases sitting between them. CDR1 LNHDA and CDR2 SQIVND come from the germline V gene (reference sequence). CDR3 DNA: TGTGCCAGCTTACCCTCAGGACAGCGAAACACCATATATTTT. Amino acid sequence: CASLPSGQRNTIYF. Based on the CDR3 plus reference TRBV19 and TRBJ1-3, the full variable domain is DGGITQSPKYLFRKEGQNVTLSCEQNLNHDAMYWYRQDPGQGLRLIYYSQIVNDFQKGDIAEGYSVSREKKESFPLTVTSAQKNPTAFYLCASLPSGQRNTIYFGEGSWLTVV.

This chain links TRBV6-1 with TRBJ2-5; possible D gene TRBD2, 7 bases. Trimming stripped 1 base from V and 9 bases from J, with 9 bases between. Germline V CDR1 and CDR2: MNHNS, SASEGT. This CDR3 is built from 12 residues. Here the CDR3 reads CASSEDGGPQYF. The CDR3 DNA sequence: TGTGCCAGCAGTGAAGACGGGGGGCCCCAGTACTTC.

The V gene is TRBV28, the J gene TRBJ1-4, with D possibly matching TRBD1 (6 bases). The CDR3 has 12 residues. Germline CDR1 MDHEN, CDR2 SYDVKM. V was clipped by 10 bases and J by 2 bases, with 8 bases between them. The CDR3: CATQGTNEKLFF. In DNA form, the CDR3 reads TGTGCCACCCAGGGGACTAATGAAAAACTGTTTTTT.

Regarding this clone: Relative to the germline gene, one junction end is altered; a read error may explain this. The chain is built from TRBV2 and TRBJ2-7; unclear D gene. The CDR3 contains 12 residues. CDR1 and CDR2 from the germline V gene are SNHLY and FYNNEI. The CDR3 protein is CAGRQENYEQYF. Here the CDR3 DNA reads TGTGCCGGCAGACAAGAAAACTACGAGCAGTACTTC.

This clone was counted between two and nine times. The rearrangement uses TRBV5-6 and TRBJ2-1; 8 bases map to TRBD2. Per germline, CDR1 SGHDT and CDR2 YYEEEE. The CDR3 is 17 residues long. After removal of 0 bases from V and 0 bases from J, the junction contained 5 bases not matched to a gene. Here the CDR3 reads CASSLGPSGSSYNEQFF. Written as DNA, the CDR3 is TGTGCCAGCAGCTTGGGTCCGAGCGGGAGCTCCTACAATGAGCAGTTCTTC.